This T cell receptor (beta chain) appears in the sequencing data of a study of cytomegalovirus exposure and HLA in healthy donors. The germline CDR1 and CDR2 sequences are SEHNR and FQNEAQ (reference sequence). Trimming cost V 3 bases and J 3 bases; bases outside gene matches: 12. This CDR3 contains 19 residues. PCR involved 60 Vbeta and 13 Jbeta primers. Generated by immunoSEQ multiplex PCR, the TCRdb table keeps only in-frame clones and is missing some. In the table there are about 150,000 clones, nearly 80% of which are singletons. The sample consisted of PBMCs. The chain employs TRBV7-9 and TRBJ1-6, with 9 bases lining up with TRBD1. This TCR was recovered from a woman in her 40s in good health and CMV-seronegative. CDR3 DNA sequence: TGTGCCAGCAGCTTCGGACAGGGGAGGACTAGCGACTATAATTCACCCCTCCACTTT. Its protein product is CASSFGQGRTSDYNSPLHF.